This T cell receptor beta chain was found in a study of stem cell transplantation in POMP-related autoinflammatory disease. Only in-frame clones appear in the TCRdb table, and some are missing; sequencing was by immunoSEQ multiplex PCR. The repertoire holds some 70,000 clones, about nine tenths seen once, with 0.55% to 0.85% in the top ten. Points on this clone: What it binds is unknown.

General study findings and limits: Fewer unique TRB V-J gene pairings were identified in patients with PRAID. PRAID patients trended toward lower TRB diversity and higher clonality in all analyzed T-cell subsets.

CDR3 length equals 14 residues. V shed 3 bases and J shed 16 bases, with 22 bases lying between them. Looked up from germline, CDR1 is LGHDT and CDR2 is YNNKEL (reference sequence). The sequence was collected from a human patient with POMP-related autoinflammation and immune dysregulation (PRAID). Some T cells here may be from the graft donor. The sample in question was CD4+ T cells from PBMCs, obtained after stem cell transplantation. The chain employs TRBV3-1 (or the pseudogene TRBV3-2) and TRBJ2-1, with a possible D match to TRBD2 (6 bases). CDR3 DNA sequence: TGTGCCAGCAGCCAGGGCTCCAACGGGCTAGCGAAATTCTTC. It encodes CASSQGSNGLAKFF.